This T cell receptor beta chain comes out of a study of T cells after yellow fever vaccination. Notes on the study in general: Overall, a small share of clonotypes was seen in both CD4 and CD8 compartments. Booster samples showed a return of most primary-vaccination clones (about 97% CD4, about 85% CD8). Weaker overall, the secondary response nonetheless peaked faster (day 5 versus 15).

5'RACE template switching produced TCR cDNA carrying a universal primer site and UMIs. TCRdb analysed the 5' RACE reads with MiXCR anew, one entry per CDR3 protein. The sample lists about 330,000 distinct CDR3 sequences, about 8.3% occurring once. On this clonotype itself: Its antigen is not identified.

Trimming left V 3 bases short and J 4 bases short, with 14 bases between. CDR3 length: 14 residues. Germline V gene data show CDR1 as SGHRS and CDR2 as YFSETQ. The source material was PBMCs, sampled 35 to 50 days after the first yellow fever vaccination. V is TRBV5-1 and J is TRBJ2-7; the D gene could be TRBD1 or TRBD2 (5 bases each). This TCR was sampled from a man aged 18-30 years who received the YFV17D yellow fever vaccine. The CDR3 loop is CASSSRDAGYEQYF. DNA of the CDR3: TGCGCCAGCAGCTCCCGGGACGCAGGTTACGAGCAGTACTTC.